This T cell receptor beta chain was recovered during a study of T cells after yellow fever vaccination. Study summary: SMART-Seq v4 Ultra Low Input prepared libraries from low-cell fractions. Study results and limitations: FACS-sorted repertoires could contain abundant clonotypes contaminating from the bulk population. Once the booster was given, most primary-vaccination clones reappeared, at more than 95% for CD4 and roughly 86% for CD8.

Synthesis of TCR cDNA relied on 5'RACE template switching, which attached a universal primer site and UMIs. TCRdb re-derived calls from the 5' RACE reads in MiXCR, one entry per CDR3 protein. The sample yields around 600,000 distinct CDR3 sequences, approximately 13% seen once. The table lists this clonotype with many counts. Its specificity is unknown. V lost 3 bases to trimming and J lost 2 bases; unmatched junction nucleotides: 11. Germline V CDR1 and CDR2: KGHSH, LQKENI. There are 17 residues in the CDR3. The J gene is TRBJ1-1, the V gene TRBV18, with TRBD1 matching 8 bases. The sequenced sample was PBMCs, obtained on the day of the yellow fever booster vaccination. The TCR sequence derives from a man aged 25-45 years who received the YFV17D yellow fever vaccine. This chain's CDR3 is CASSPFRGQAINTEAFF. The CDR3, as DNA: TGTGCCAGCTCACCTTTTAGGGGACAGGCGATCAACACTGAAGCTTTCTTT.